Reported below is one TCR beta chain. Its antigen is currently unknown. This sample was included in a study of T cell responses to AZD1222 COVID-19 vaccine. Study-wide points: Reportedly, nearly half the spike-specific TCRs target unmutated variant regions. Repertoire collection took place solely once the T cell response had peaked. Donors were chiefly white British, with a greater number of females, and clonal diversity was perhaps underestimated.

V shed 4 bases, J shed 5 bases, and the junction held 4 bases outside the gene matches. The CDR3 is 14 residues long. In germline, CDR1 is LNHNV, CDR2 YYDKDF (reference sequence). Sequenced by immunoSEQ multiplex PCR; TCRdb stores in-frame clones only, minus some. The table lists over 130,000 clones, roughly 93% of them singletons, with 9.3% in the top ten. Both about-4-week and about-12-week second-dose recipients were combined. This sequence was found in an adult who received the AZD1222 COVID-19 vaccine. The starting material was peripheral blood, obtained 28 days after the second AZD1222 dose. The rearrangement joins TRBV15 to TRBJ2-2; 7 bases fit TRBD1. The CDR3: CATSTGQETGELFF. The CDR3 region has the DNA TGTGCCACCAGCACCGGACAGGAAACCGGGGAGCTGTTTTTT.